Detailed here is one TCR beta chain. In this sample, this clone turned up once. Its antigen is still unknown. It has no much larger one-base neighbor in the sample; base qualities were not kept. The germline V gene gives CDR1 as SNHLY and CDR2 as FYNNEI. Cut back by 7 bases and 1 base, the V and J ends lie 8 bases apart. Inclusive of the bounding cysteine and phenylalanine, the CDR3 is 13 residues long. The CDR3 DNA has 39 bases and is translated from base 1. The protocol used for the library was the immunoSEQ multiplex PCR assay. TCRdb carries this immuneACCESS record with in-frame sequences only. Its versions omit some clonotypes, under half of them owing to an unresolved V gene in the studies checked, with the rest unexplained. The sample data list some 60,000 clones, and approximately 80% of these were observed just once. Approximately 17% of the sample goes to the ten largest clones. The study tested focal radiation therapy combined with CTLA-4 blockade (ipilimumab) in patients with chemo-refractory metastatic non-small-cell lung cancer.

This specimen belongs to a study of radiotherapy plus CTLA-4 blockade in lung cancer (dated by TCRdb to the late 2010s). For the study in its entirety: Among enrolled patients, about 19% had an objective response and 31% reached disease control.

What the authors observed across the whole study: After treatment with radiotherapy and ipilimumab, TCR clones that came from tumors expanded in the peripheral blood. Early dynamic changes in blood T cell clones, together with increased serum interferon-beta after radiation, were reported as the strongest predictors of response.

The TCR was taken from a human donor with non-small cell lung cancer who had a complete response to radiotherapy plus ipilimumab. Sequenced here: peripheral blood, sampled from a patient treated with radiotherapy plus ipilimumab. The chain joins TRBV2 to TRBJ1-5; 6 matching bases give a weak D call of TRBD1. The bases read TGTGCCAGCACGGACAGAAGCAATCAGCCCCAGCATTTT. It specifies CASTDRSNQPQHF. Reference TRBV2 and TRBJ1-5 genes cover what lies past the CDR3, so the full variable domain is EPEVTQTPSHQVTQMGQEVILRCVPISNHLYFYWYRQILGQKVEFLVSFYNNEISEKSEIFDDQFSVERPDGSNFTLKIRSTKLEDSAMYFCASTDRSNQPQHFGDGTRLSIL.